A selection of T cell receptor beta chains follows, all from one sample in a study of blood T cell repertoires in COVID-19. Method: immunoSEQ multiplex PCR; TCRdb's copy keeps in-frame clones and lacks some. This table has 400,000 or so clones, roughly 89% appearing once. Sample: peripheral blood. All receptors come from a man aged 18 to 30 with COVID-19, enrolled during active disease. Each CDR3 is given without its conserved first and last residue. Each record gives: V gene, CDR3 length, D gene, CDR3 protein. The D gene is left open where the match is weak.

TRBV5-8 11 - ASSLPAGEGYT
TRBV24-1 12 - ATSDQGQTYGYT
TRBV2 12 - ASSRSLDQETQY
TRBV28 12 - ASSFGGVGYEQY
TRBV6-1 14 - ASSEVRQGRADTQY
TRBV4-1 13 - ASSPSQTRDNEQF
TRBV4-1 9 - ASSQGAEQY
TRBV6-5 12 - ASCTSANTGELF
TRBV11-3 15 TRBD2 ASSSDRVAGVKDTQY
TRBV5-6 12 - ASTKLAQSYGYT
TRBV5-4 12 TRBD2 ASSSGTSGLEQY
TRBV27 13 - ASSFSPYGGNEQF
TRBV20-1 13 - SASVLSGNTGELF
TRBV11-3 14 - ASSFLFGETNEKLF
TRBV7-9 11 - ASSLFERKTQY
TRBV10-1 11 TRBD2 ASSAGTSNEQF
TRBV19 13 TRBD1 ASSFRQGSARPYT
TRBV23-1 15 TRBD1 ASSQIPFTQGDTEAF
TRBV19 15 TRBD2 ASSIRPGGRADNEQF
TRBV29-1 11 TRBD1 SAGTGVKEKLF
TRBV6-1 12 TRBD1 ASSELQGAYGYT
TRBV4-1 16 TRBD2 ASSQGGLAGVGTGELF
TRBV5-6 13 - ASSLEGQFLSPLH
TRBV29-1 11 - SVAGVLNTEAF
TRBV3-1/TRBV3-2 13 - ASSQSGTGAYEQY
TRBV25-1 15 TRBD1 ASSSQGATFGTGELF
TRBV19 14 - ASSIHSPSGANVLT
TRBV6-6 11 TRBD1 ASSPRDRYEQY
TRBV27 14 TRBD1 ASSSSDRGLGQPQH